The 6 T cell receptor beta chains below were found in one sample sequenced in a study of circulating and synovial CD4+ cells in juvenile arthritis (dated by TCRdb to 2013 to 2016). Library preparation was by the immunoSEQ multiplex PCR assay. The table comes from immuneACCESS by way of TCRdb, which keeps in-frame sequences with V and J called. Part of the clones is missing from these tables; in studies checked, under half for an unresolved V gene and the rest for unknown reasons. This sample comprises around 30,000 clones, roughly 95% of them detected only once. The ten most abundant clones make up approximately 0.68% of the sample. Sequencing was carried out using CD4+ T cells from blood. Receptor source: a human donor with juvenile idiopathic arthritis.

The chain links TRBV12-5 to TRBJ1-3; D perhaps matches TRBD1 (6 bases). The germline V gene has CDR1 LGHNT and CDR2 FRNRAP. Trimming stripped 8 bases from V and 3 bases from J, with 17 bases between. This CDR3 contains 15 residues. In nucleotides, the CDR3 is TGTGCTAGTCGGGGGGGGCAGGGGCTTGGAAACACCATATATTTT. As protein: CASRGGQGLGNTIYF.

This chain uses TRBV20-1 with TRBJ1-1; D perhaps matches TRBD1 (5 bases). The germline CDR1 and CDR2 sequences are DFQATT and SNEGSKA (reference sequence). The CDR3 loop spans 11 amino acids. Trimming took 0 bases from V and 8 from J, leaving 7 bases between them. CDR3 sequence reads: CSARDTGEAFF. The CDR3 DNA reads as TGCAGTGCTAGAGATACAGGCGAAGCTTTCTTT.

The chain has TRBV7-8 and TRBJ2-7; 8 bases are a match to TRBD2. The ends lost 5 bases at V and 3 bases at J; junction bases unmatched: 9. CDR3 length: 15 residues. Germline CDR1 and CDR2: SGHVS and FQNEAQ. CDR3 region: CASSGSGGLLYEQYF. The CDR3 coding sequence is TGTGCCAGCAGCGGGAGCGGGGGCCTACTCTACGAGCAGTACTTC.

This clone was recorded only once. This sequence joins TRBV9 and TRBJ1-3; 7 nucleotides line up with TRBD1. J was trimmed by 1 base and V by 0 bases; bases with no gene match: 4. Germline assignment: CDR1 SGDLS and CDR2 YYNGEE. The CDR3 has 16 amino acids. Written as DNA, the CDR3 is TGTGCCAGCAGCGTAGACGGCAGGGGGTCTGGAAACACCATATATTTT. Translated: CASSVDGRGSGNTIYF.

This sequence joins TRBV27 and TRBJ1-1; D ambiguous. Germline V CDR1 and CDR2: MNHEY, SMNVEV (reference sequence). The CDR3 sequence is 16 residues long. V was clipped by 3 bases and J by 0 bases, with 14 bases between them. The CDR3 sequence: CASSFPLFYVNTEAFF. The CDR3 region has the DNA TGTGCCAGCAGTTTCCCCCTATTTTATGTGAACACTGAAGCTTTCTTT.

The J gene is TRBJ1-2, the V gene TRBV6-5; no clear D gene. CDR1 MNHEY and CDR2 SVGAGI come from the germline V gene. Between the trimmed V and J ends, which lost 7 bases and 7 bases, there was a span of 16 bases. This CDR3 region has 13 residues. DNA of the CDR3: TGTGCCAGCAATCCCTGGGCGGGCGGTGGCTACACCTTC. Translating gives CASNPWAGGGYTF.